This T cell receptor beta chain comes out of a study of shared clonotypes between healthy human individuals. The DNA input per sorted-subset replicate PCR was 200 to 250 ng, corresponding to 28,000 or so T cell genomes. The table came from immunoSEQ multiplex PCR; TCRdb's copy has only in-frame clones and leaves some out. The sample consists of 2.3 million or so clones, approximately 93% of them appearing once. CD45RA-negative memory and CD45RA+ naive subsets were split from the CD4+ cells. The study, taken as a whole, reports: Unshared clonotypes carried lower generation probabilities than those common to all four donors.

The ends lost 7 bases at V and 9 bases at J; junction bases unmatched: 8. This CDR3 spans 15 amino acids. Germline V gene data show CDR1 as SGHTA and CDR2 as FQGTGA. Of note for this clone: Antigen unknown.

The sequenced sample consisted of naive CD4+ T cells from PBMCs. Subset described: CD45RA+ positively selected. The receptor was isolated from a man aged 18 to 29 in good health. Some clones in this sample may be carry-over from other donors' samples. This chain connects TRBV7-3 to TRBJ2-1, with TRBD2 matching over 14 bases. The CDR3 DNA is TGTGCCAGCACCCGAACCGGGACTAGCGGGGGTGAGCAGTTCTTC. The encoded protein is CASTRTGTSGGEQFF.